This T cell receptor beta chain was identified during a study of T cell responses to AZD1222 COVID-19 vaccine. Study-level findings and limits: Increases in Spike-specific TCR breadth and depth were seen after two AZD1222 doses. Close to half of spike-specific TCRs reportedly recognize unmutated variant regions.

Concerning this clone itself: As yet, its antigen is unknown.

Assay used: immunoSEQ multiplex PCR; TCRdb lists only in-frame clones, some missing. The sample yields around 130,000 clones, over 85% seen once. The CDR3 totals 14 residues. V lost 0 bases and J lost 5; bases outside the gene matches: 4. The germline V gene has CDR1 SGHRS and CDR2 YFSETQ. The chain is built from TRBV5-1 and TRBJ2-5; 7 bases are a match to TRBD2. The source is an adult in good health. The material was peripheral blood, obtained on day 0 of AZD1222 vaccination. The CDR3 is CASSLELGGETQYF. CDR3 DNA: TGCGCCAGCAGCTTGGAACTGGGAGGGGAGACCCAGTACTTC.